This section outlines one T cell receptor (beta chain) sequence together with its context. Assignment of participants to cohorts was predicated upon participant-reported clinical history. In Cohort 3, a recovered donor had either two negative PCRs, clearance, or symptom resolution. The entry originates in a study of blood T cell repertoires in COVID-19. Germline V lookup: CDR1 SQVTM, CDR2 ANQGSEA. Trimming took 3 bases from V and 3 from J, leaving 15 bases between them. The CDR3 totals 15 residues. The protocol was immunoSEQ multiplex PCR, while the TCRdb copy is restricted to in-frame clones and leaves out a portion. The table lists 310,000 or so clones, 70% to 90% of them singletons.

The chain carries TRBV29-1 and TRBJ1-3, with D unresolved. This TCR came from a woman aged 25 to 39 who had recovered from COVID-19. Sample: PBMCs or T cells enriched from blood (not recorded which). The DNA for the CDR3 is TGCAGCGTTGAGGAGGGTACTAGTAGTGGAAACACCATATATTTT. Protein sequence: CSVEEGTSSGNTIYF.